The 25 T cell receptor beta chains below were found in one sample sequenced in a study of T cells in localized non-small cell lung cancer. Only in-frame clones appear in the TCRdb table, and some are missing; sequencing was by immunoSEQ multiplex PCR. Found here are 30,000 to 45,000 clones, around nine tenths of them singletons; the top ten hold less than 9%. The specimen was peripheral blood, collected before any cancer treatment. The receptors shown here come from a woman between 35 and 75 years old with stage I lung adenocarcinoma.

The chain couples TRBV6-1 to TRBJ2-7; 8 bases are shared with TRBD2. CDR3 length equals 15 residues. CDR1 is MNHNS, CDR2 SASEGT, per germline. V was clipped by 6 bases and J by 0 bases; unmatched bases: 7. CDR3 in amino acids: CASSTSGSSSYEQYF. As DNA, the CDR3 is TGTGCCAGCAGCACTAGCGGATCTAGCTCCTACGAGCAGTACTTC.

This clone was counted a single time. The V call is TRBV9, the J call TRBJ2-1; 11 bases line up with TRBD2. The V segment lost 1 base and the J segment 2 bases; nucleotides outside the gene matches: 2. CDR3 length equals 16 residues. Germline CDR1 is SGDLS and CDR2 is YYNGEE. DNA of the CDR3: TGTGCCAGCAGCGTACCGACTAGCGGGGCCTACAATGAGCAGTTCTTC. Encoded protein: CASSVPTSGAYNEQFF.

V usage is TRBV28 and J usage is TRBJ1-2; no definite D call. Germline-derived CDR1 and CDR2 are MDHEN and SYDVKM. This CDR3 region has 13 residues. Deletions cut 3 bases from V and 3 bases from J, with 8 bases between. The CDR3 region is CASSLMGYYGYTF. In DNA, the CDR3 is TGTGCCAGCAGTTTGATGGGTTACTATGGCTACACCTTC.

V and J are TRBV5-5 and TRBJ1-1; 7 bases line up with TRBD1. The CDR3 runs to 15 residues. The germline V gene encodes CDR1 SGHKS and CDR2 YYEKEE (reference sequence). V shed 0 bases and J 2 bases; nucleotides not matched to a gene: 4. The CDR3 region has the DNA TGTGCCAGCAGCTTGGCGGACAGGTCTAACACTGAAGCTTTCTTT. It codes for CASSLADRSNTEAFF.

J is TRBJ2-7 and V is TRBV18; no definite D call. The CDR3 consists of 12 residues. Germline V gene sequence: CDR1 KGHSH, CDR2 LQKENI. Trimming took off 1 base at V and 4 bases at J, with 5 bases between the two ends. In nucleotides, the CDR3 is TGTGCCAGCTCACCACAGGAGTACGAGCAGTACTTC. Amino acids: CASSPQEYEQYF.

The chain combines TRBV27 with TRBJ1-5, with D possibly being TRBD1 (6 bases). Germline V gene lookup returns CDR1 MNHEY and CDR2 SMNVEV (reference sequence). The V gene lost 1 base and the J gene lost 1 base, with 11 bases spanning the gap. CDR3 size: 16 residues. CDR3 nucleotide sequence: TGTGCCAGCAGTTTATGGGGGGCTGGAAGCAATCAGCCCCAGCATTTT. This gives the protein CASSLWGAGSNQPQHF.

The chain combines TRBV28 with TRBJ1-1; the match to TRBD1 covers 8 bases. The CDR3 is 13 amino acids. Germline V gene data show CDR1 as MDHEN and CDR2 as SYDVKM. With 10 bases clipped from V and 5 bases from J, the junction kept 9 bases outside the gene matches. CDR3 region: CATRTQGATEAFF. The CDR3, as DNA: TGTGCCACCCGTACTCAGGGGGCGACTGAAGCTTTCTTT.

This clone was recorded only once. The chain links TRBV18 to TRBJ1-1; D uncertain. V gave up 3 bases and J gave up 5 bases, with 10 bases separating them. Germline V CDR1 and CDR2: KGHSH, LQKENI. CDR3 size: 13 residues. For the CDR3, the DNA is TGTGCCAGCTCACCGGGCAGAGGTACTGAAGCTTTCTTT. Translation: CASSPGRGTEAFF.

The chain is built from TRBV27 and TRBJ1-1; D perhaps matches TRBD1 (5 bases). Trimming removed 2 bases from V and 1 base from J, with 11 bases in between. The CDR3 covers 15 residues. Germline values: CDR1 MNHEY, CDR2 SMNVEV (reference sequence). CDR3 sequence: CASSLMGPRNTEAFF. The CDR3 DNA reads as TGTGCCAGCAGTTTAATGGGACCGAGGAACACTGAAGCTTTCTTT.

V and J are TRBV30 and TRBJ2-1, with D possibly being TRBD2 (5 bases). Trimming removed 0 bases from V and 12 bases from J, with 15 bases in between. This CDR3 is built from 13 residues. Per germline, CDR1 GTSNPN and CDR2 SVGIG (reference sequence). The CDR3 bases are TGTGCCTGGAGTGTTCAAACGGGGTTAGGGCAGTTCTTC. It encodes CAWSVQTGLGQFF. Filled out from reference TRBV30 and TRBJ2-1, the complete variable domain reads SQTIHQWPATLVQPVGSPLSLECTVEGTSNPNLYWYRQAAGRGLQLLFYSVGIGQISSEVPQNLSASRPQDRQFILSSKKLLLSDSGFYLCAWSVQTGLGQFFGPGTRLTVL.

The rearrangement links TRBV7-2 to TRBJ2-1; 10 bases are a match to TRBD2. J lost 8 bases, V lost 5 bases, and 9 bases had no gene match. Germline V gene data show CDR1 as SGHTA and CDR2 as FQGNSA. The CDR3 sequence is 15 residues long. The CDR3 nucleotides read TGTGCCAGCAGCCCCAAGCGGGGGGGCGGCTATGAGCAGTTCTTC. This translates into CASSPKRGGGYEQFF.

This clone was observed a few times. The V gene is TRBV7-2, the J gene TRBJ2-7, with 10 bases that match TRBD2. Germline loops: CDR1 SGHTA, CDR2 FQGNSA. V lost 0 bases, J lost 7 bases, and 6 bases stayed unmatched. The CDR3 contains 15 residues. The CDR3 bases are TGTGCCAGCAGCTTAGCAGCGGGGGGGATCAGGGAGCAGTACTTC. Translating it yields CASSLAAGGIREQYF.

The chain has TRBV30 and TRBJ2-2, with D hard to call. V was clipped by 0 bases and J by 0 bases, with 5 bases between them. The V gene's germline CDR1 is GTSNPN and CDR2 SVGIG (reference sequence). The CDR3 covers 14 residues. The CDR3 DNA reads as TGTGCCTGGAGTGTAGGTACGAACACCGGGGAGCTGTTTTTT. Its translation is CAWSVGTNTGELFF.

The chain recombines TRBV7-8 with TRBJ2-1; the D is unclear. CDR3 size: 12 residues. Trimming pared 5 bases from V and 9 bases from J, leaving 11 bases between. The germline gives CDR1 SGHVS, CDR2 FQNEAQ. As DNA, the CDR3 is TGTGCCAGCAGCCCCTCTCTCACTGAGCAGTTCTTC. This sequence encodes CASSPSLTEQFF.

The J gene is TRBJ1-2, the V gene TRBV6-1, with no clear D. This CDR3 has 15 residues. Trimming took off 3 bases at V and 1 base at J, with 12 bases between the two ends. CDR1 is MNHNS, CDR2 SASEGT, per germline. The CDR3 DNA reads as TGTGCCAGCAGTGAGTTAGGGCATAGTAACTATGGCTACACCTTC. As protein: CASSELGHSNYGYTF.

V usage is TRBV7-9 and J usage is TRBJ2-5; TRBD1 agrees at 7 bases. J lost 3 bases, V lost 5 bases, and 6 bases had no gene match. Germline loops: CDR1 SEHNR, CDR2 FQNEAQ (reference sequence). The length of the CDR3 is 14 residues. CDR3 region: CASSGTGQKETQYF. In DNA form, the CDR3 reads TGTGCCAGCAGCGGGACGGGACAGAAAGAGACCCAGTACTTC.

The chain uses TRBV27 and TRBJ2-2, with 7 bases aligning to TRBD1. Per germline, CDR1 MNHEY and CDR2 SMNVEV (reference sequence). V was clipped by 5 bases and J by 0 bases; unmatched bases: 12. The CDR3 is 18 amino acids. The CDR3 DNA is TGTGCCAGCAGTAAACGACAGGGCTTCGGCTCGAACACCGGGGAGCTGTTTTTT. It codes for CASSKRQGFGSNTGELFF.

The rearrangement uses TRBV28 and TRBJ2-1; D gene uncertain. The CDR3 spans 13 residues. With 6 bases removed from V and 6 bases from J, the gap between germline ends came to 12 bases. Per germline, CDR1 MDHEN and CDR2 SYDVKM. The CDR3 loop is CASSRPGINEQFF. As DNA, the CDR3 is TGTGCCAGCAGCCGACCGGGTATCAATGAGCAGTTCTTC.

The J gene is TRBJ1-6, the V gene TRBV7-6, with D perhaps matching TRBD1 (6 bases). The V and J ends lost 2 bases and 9 bases respectively, with 14 bases between them. From germline, CDR1 is SGHVS and CDR2 FNYEAQ. The CDR3 spans 15 residues. CDR3 bases: TGTGCCAGCAGCTTAAACAACAGGGCGGGTTCACCCCTCCACTTT. Protein sequence: CASSLNNRAGSPLHF.

The gene calls are TRBV19 and TRBJ1-3; 7 bases are a match to TRBD1. The V gene's germline CDR1 is LNHDA and CDR2 SQIVND (reference sequence). The CDR3 covers 14 residues. J lost 3 bases, V lost 5 bases, and 4 bases had no gene match. CDR3 bases: TGTGCCAGTAGTCGACAGGGTGATGGAAACACCATATATTTT. It specifies CASSRQGDGNTIYF.

The chain joins TRBV7-2 to TRBJ1-1; the D gene is possibly TRBD1 (6 bases). The length of the CDR3 is 15 residues. The V gene's germline CDR1 is SGHTA and CDR2 FQGNSA. V shed 3 bases and J shed 1 base, with 12 bases lying between them. The DNA for the CDR3 is TGTGCCAGCAGCTTCGCCGGGGACACGAACACTGAAGCTTTCTTT. It is translated as CASSFAGDTNTEAFF. Full variable domain (rest looked up from reference TRBV7-2 and TRBJ1-1): GAGVSQSPSNKVTEKGKDVELRCDPISGHTALYWYRQSLGQGLEFLIYFQGNSAPDKSGLPSDRFSAERTGGSVSTLTIQRTQQEDSAVYLCASSFAGDTNTEAFFGQGTRLTVV.

The chain is built from TRBV2 and TRBJ1-2; 7 bases match TRBD1. Trimming cost V 6 bases and J 8 bases; bases outside gene matches: 9. The length of the CDR3 is 13 residues. Germline CDR1 is SNHLY and CDR2 is FYNNEI. The CDR3 DNA follows: TGTGCCAGCAGGACAGGGAGGAGTGAGGGCTACACCTTC. Its translation is CASRTGRSEGYTF.

The chain combines TRBV5-1 with TRBJ2-7, with D perhaps TRBD2 (5 bases). The germline V gene has CDR1 SGHRS and CDR2 YFSETQ. Trimming took 3 bases from V and 2 from J, leaving 12 bases between them. CDR3 length: 14 residues. The CDR3 coding sequence is TGCGCCAGCAGCTCGAGGGCGGACCCCTACGAGCAGTACTTC. This codes for CASSSRADPYEQYF.

The chain is built from TRBV5-1 and TRBJ2-3, with no clear D. V was shortened by 3 bases and J by 3 bases, with 17 bases between the two germline ends. The CDR3 covers 16 residues. Germline CDR1 reads SGHRS; CDR2 reads YFSETQ. CDR3 protein: CASSSGGTWGTDTQYF. CDR3 in DNA: TGCGCCAGCAGCTCTGGCGGCACCTGGGGAACAGATACGCAGTATTTT.

The chain recombines TRBV28 with TRBJ2-3; D is unresolved. CDR1 MDHEN and CDR2 SYDVKM come from the germline V gene. V lost 6 bases and J 0 bases, leaving 4 bases between the germline ends. The CDR3 spans 12 residues. The CDR3 loop reads CASSPSTDTQYF. The CDR3 region has the DNA TGTGCCAGCAGCCCCAGCACAGATACGCAGTATTTT.